This is a list of T cell receptor beta chains from one sample in a study of T cells in Graves' hyperthyroidism and ophthalmopathy. A single record per CDR3 protein comes from TCRdb applying MiXCR to the multiplex PCR reads. The data contain roughly 570,000 distinct CDR3 sequences, about half of them singletons. The sample taken for sequencing was peripheral blood or thyroid tissue (not recorded which). These receptors were obtained from an adult woman with Graves' disease, either hyperthyroidism or ophthalmopathy (not recorded which). Each CDR3 is given with its conserved first and last residue. A D gene is named only where the DNA matches it firmly. The listing skips clone size in some rows; elsewhere it reads once, few, many or a size class.

D gene	clone size	V gene	J gene	CDR3 DNA	CDR3 protein
TRBD1	NA	TRBV2	TRBJ2-2	TGTGCCAGCAAGGGGGCGACGAGGGAGCTGTTTTTT	CASKGATRELFF
NA	once	TRBV10-3	TRBJ1-4	TGTGCCATCAGTGAGCCTACGGGTGAAAAACTGTTTTTT	CAISEPTGEKLFF
TRBD1	many	TRBV27	TRBJ2-7	TGTGCCAGCAGTTGGACAGGAGACTCCTACGAGCAGTACTTC	CASSWTGDSYEQYF
NA	NA	TRBV7-2	TRBJ2-7	TGTGCCAGCAGCTTAGGCAGCGTGAAAGGTATTTTCTCCTACGAGCAGTACTTC	CASSLGSVKGIFSYEQYF
TRBD2	NA	TRBV9	TRBJ2-1	TGTGCCAGCAGCGTGACTAGCGGGAGGAGCAATGAGCAGTTCTTC	CASSVTSGRSNEQFF
NA	NA	TRBV29-1	TRBJ1-3	TGCAGCGTTGCCTCCGGGGAGGGCGTCTCTGGAAACACCATATATTTT	CSVASGEGVSGNTIYF
NA	NA	TRBV7-9	TRBJ1-2	TGTGCCAGCAGCTTAGTCGGACCTACTAACTATGGCTACACCTTC	CASSLVGPTNYGYTF
TRBD1	few	TRBV10-3	TRBJ1-6	TGTGCCACGACAGGGGGGGTGGATAATTCACCCCTCCACTTT	CATTGGVDNSPLHF
NA	many	TRBV2	TRBJ2-7	TGTGCCAGCAGTGCCCAGGTCTACGAGCAGTACTTC	CASSAQVYEQYF
TRBD2	many	TRBV6-5	TRBJ2-7	TGTGCCAGCAGTCCATCTAGCGGGAGAATCTACGAGCAGTACTTC	CASSPSSGRIYEQYF
NA	NA	TRBV19	TRBJ1-5	TGTGCCAGTAGTATAGTGTGGGGCAGAAATCAGCCCCAGCATTTT	CASSIVWGRNQPQHF
TRBD1	few	TRBV9	TRBJ2-7	TGTGCCAGCAGCGTAGGTACGGGACAGGGGATAGGGGAGCAGTACTTC	CASSVGTGQGIGEQYF
TRBD1	many	TRBV7-2	TRBJ1-2	TGTGCCAGCAGCTTAATTCTTGGGACAGGGGGCTATGGCTACACCTTC	CASSLILGTGGYGYTF
NA	few	TRBV7-2	TRBJ2-7	TGTGCCAGCAGCTCGAGCGAAGGGCAGTACTTC	CASSSSEGQYF
TRBD2	NA	TRBV10-3	TRBJ2-5	TGTGCCGTCAGCGCTCTAGCGGGAGTGGGGATGATGGAGACCCAGTACTTC	CAVSALAGVGMMETQYF
NA	NA	TRBV6-2/TRBV6-3	TRBJ2-7	TGTGCCAGCAGTGCTAGGGACCCGACAGTTTCCTACGAGCAGTACTTC	CASSARDPTVSYEQYF
NA	NA	TRBV9	TRBJ1-5	TGTGCCAGCAGCCCTCGCCTAGCGGCCTACGAGCATTTT	CASSPRLAAYEHF
TRBD2	many	TRBV7-2	TRBJ2-5	TGTGCCAGCAGCGGACTAGCTCAGGAGACCCAGTACTTC	CASSGLAQETQYF
TRBD2	NA	TRBV27	TRBJ2-5	TGTGCCAGCAGTCCGCTACTAGCGGGAGGGGAAGAGACCCAGTACTTC	CASSPLLAGGEETQYF
TRBD1	NA	TRBV2	TRBJ2-5	TGTGCCAGCAGTGCGGGGACAGCCGACAGATTGGGAGAGACCCAGTACTTC	CASSAGTADRLGETQYF
NA	NA	TRBV5-1	TRBJ1-1	TGTGCCAGCAGCTTCGAACATTCTGGACAGGCTTTCTTT	CASSFEHSGQAFF
NA	NA	TRBV29-1	TRBJ2-6	TGCAGCGTTGAATCCAGGCTGAGCAACGTCCTGACTTTC	CSVESRLSNVLTF
NA	NA	TRBV7-2	TRBJ2-5	TGTGCCAGCACCGAAAGCGGATGGACCCAGTACTTC	CASTESGWTQYF
TRBD2	NA	TRBV7-2	TRBJ2-2	TGTGCCAGCAGCCTAGACCAGTTCACTAGCGGGCACACCGGGGAGCTGTTTTTT	CASSLDQFTSGHTGELFF
NA	many	TRBV10-3	TRBJ2-5	TGTGCCATCAGTGATCCTACGGGTACAGAGACCCAGTACTTC	CAISDPTGTETQYF
NA	NA	TRBV7-2	TRBJ2-5	TGTGCCAGCAGCTTAGGGGAGCGGCAGCCCCAGTACTTC	CASSLGERQPQYF
TRBD2	many	TRBV7-2	TRBJ2-7	TGTGCCAGCAGCCCAATAGCGGGAGAGGGGCTCGAGCAGTACTTC	CASSPIAGEGLEQYF
TRBD1	few	TRBV20-1	TRBJ1-2	TGCAGTGCGAACGACAGGGGCTATGGCTACACCTTC	CSANDRGYGYTF
NA	NA	TRBV5-1	TRBJ2-5	TGCGCCAGCAGCCAAGGGAGTGAGGGGACCCAGTACTTC	CASSQGSEGTQYF
TRBD1	many	TRBV10-3	TRBJ2-5	TGTGCCATCAGTGAGACGGGGGACAGGGAGACCCAGTACTTC	CAISETGDRETQYF
TRBD1	NA	TRBV7-2	TRBJ2-5	TGTGCCAGCAGCTTAGCCCAAGGGGCCAGGGGGAATCAGCCCCAGTACTTC	CASSLAQGARGNQPQYF
TRBD1	many	TRBV10-3	TRBJ2-7	TGTGCCACAGATCCCGCAGGGGGAAGTTCGGAGCAGTACTTC	CATDPAGGSSEQYF
TRBD1	few	TRBV29-1	TRBJ1-2	TGCAGCGGCTGGGACAGTACTAACTATGGCTACACCTTC	CSGWDSTNYGYTF
NA	few	TRBV7-9	TRBJ1-4	TGTGCCAGCAGCTTAGGCTCCTGGGGTGAAAAACTGTTTTTT	CASSLGSWGEKLFF
NA	NA	TRBV29-1	TRBJ2-2	TGCAGCGTTGCGATTAGCGGTGTAACCGGGGAGCTGTTTTTT	CSVAISGVTGELFF
TRBD1	many	TRBV4-1	TRBJ2-7	TGCGCCAGCAGCCACTCCGGGACAGGGAGTTCCTACGAGCAGTACTTC	CASSHSGTGSSYEQYF
NA	many	TRBV2	TRBJ2-5	TGTGCCAGCAGCACCGGGACGGATCAAGAGACCCAGTACTTC	CASSTGTDQETQYF
TRBD1	many	TRBV5-1	TRBJ1-6	TGCGCCAGCAGCCCCGTGGGACAGCATAATTCACCCCTCCACTTT	CASSPVGQHNSPLHF
NA	many	TRBV10-3	TRBJ1-6	TGTGCCATCAGTGCCTGGCCCATAAAGACCGATTCACCCCTCCACTTT	CAISAWPIKTDSPLHF
NA	many	TRBV20-1	TRBJ2-7	TGCAGTGCTAGCTCCCTTCGCGAACCCTACGAGCAGTACTTC	CSASSLREPYEQYF
NA	NA	TRBV5-1	TRBJ1-5	TGCGCCAGCAGCTTGGATCGGGGCGGGCATTTT	CASSLDRGGHF